This entry lists 18 T cell receptor beta chains sequenced from one sample in a study of PD-L1 blockade in urothelial cancer. Time point denoted: peripheral blood 6 weeks after treatment start. Assay used: immunoSEQ multiplex PCR; TCRdb lists only in-frame clones, some missing. The data contain about 36,000 clones, over 65% of them seen just once; the ten biggest clones take up roughly a tenth. This sample comprised PBMCs, obtained around atezolizumab (anti-PD-L1) treatment. These receptors all stem from a man in his forties with urothelial cancer.

With regard to this clone: Other DNA sequences in this specimen translate into the identical CDR3. This rearrangement joins TRBV7-3 to TRBJ2-5; a weak D match, TRBD1 (6 bases). V lost 2 bases and J lost 1, with 8 bases in between. CDR1 is SGHTA and CDR2 is FQGTGA in the germline V gene. The CDR3 contains 14 residues. CDR3 nucleotide sequence: TGTGCCAGCAGCTTAGCAGGGGCCCAAGAGACCCAGTACTTC. This translates into CASSLAGAQETQYF.

The chain is built from TRBV4-3 and TRBJ2-1, with TRBD2 matching 9 bases. The V gene's germline CDR1 is LGHNA and CDR2 YSLEER. After removal of 3 bases from V and 5 bases from J, the junction contained 5 bases not matched to a gene. CDR3 length: 15 residues. DNA of the CDR3: TGCGCCAGCAGCCACTTCCTAGCGGGGAACAATGAGCAGTTCTTC. It is translated as CASSHFLAGNNEQFF.

The chain has TRBV9 and TRBJ2-1, with 8 bases fitting TRBD2. The CDR3 length is 15 residues. Germline V CDR1 and CDR2: SGDLS, YYNGEE. V lost 4 bases to trimming and J lost 0 bases; unmatched junction nucleotides: 3. This CDR3 reads CASSSSGSSYNEQFF. The CDR3 DNA is TGTGCCAGCAGCTCCAGCGGGAGCTCCTACAATGAGCAGTTCTTC.

In this sample, this clone turned up a few times. This chain uses TRBV11-2 with TRBJ2-7; perhaps TRBD2 as D (6 bases). The CDR3 is 14 residues long. Trimming left V 0 bases short and J 3 bases short, with 9 bases between. Germline V CDR1 and CDR2: SGHAT, FQNNGV. This CDR3 is CASSLDGSYYEQYF. The CDR3 DNA reads as TGTGCCAGCAGCTTAGACGGGAGTTACTACGAGCAGTACTTC.

J is TRBJ2-2 and V is TRBV18, with D perhaps matching TRBD2 (5 bases). The CDR3 loop spans 13 amino acids. Trimming took 8 bases from V and 5 from J, leaving 12 bases between them. Per germline, CDR1 KGHSH and CDR2 LQKENI. The CDR3 region has the DNA TGTGCCAGCAAAACGGAGGCGACCGGGGAGCTGTTTTTT. It translates to CASKTEATGELFF.

The CDR3 here is CASSHKLGGEGETQYF. CDR3 coding DNA: TGTGCCAGCAGCCACAAGCTCGGAGGAGAAGGGGAGACCCAGTACTTC. The chain couples TRBV5-4 to TRBJ2-5, with D perhaps matching TRBD2 (5 bases). The V end was cut by 4 bases, the J end by 5 bases, with 21 bases between. Germline loops: CDR1 SGHNT, CDR2 YYREEE (reference sequence). This CDR3 is built from 16 residues. The full variable domain, rest sourced from reference TRBV5-4 and TRBJ2-5, is ETGVTQSPTHLIKTRGQQVTLRCSSQSGHNTVSWYQQALGQGPQFIFQYYREEENGRGNFPPRFSGLQFPNYSSELNVNALELDDSALYLCASSHKLGGEGETQYFGPGTRLLVL.

The chain is built from TRBV7-9 and TRBJ1-1, with 7 bases matching TRBD1. V gave up 5 bases and J gave up 7 bases; unmatched junction bases: 10. Germline V CDR1 and CDR2: SEHNR, FQNEAQ (reference sequence). The CDR3 runs to 14 residues. CDR3 region: CASSPTGVEYEAFF. For the CDR3, the DNA is TGTGCCAGCAGCCCTACAGGGGTCGAGTATGAAGCTTTCTTT.

The CDR3 DNA reads TGTGCCAGCAGCTTAGGGACAGGGTCCGTCTACACCTTC. The encoded protein is CASSLGTGSVYTF. The J gene is TRBJ1-2, the V gene TRBV7-2; 8 bases are shared with TRBD1. With V trimmed by 1 base and J by 10 bases, 5 bases remained unmatched. The CDR3 totals 13 residues. CDR1 and CDR2 (germline): SGHTA, FQGNSA.

The chain has TRBV19 and TRBJ2-5, with 10 bases identical to TRBD2. Germline V gives CDR1 LNHDA, CDR2 SQIVND (reference sequence). This CDR3 has 15 residues. The junction had 15 bases not matched to a gene; V was cut back by 10 bases and J by 7 bases. CDR3 sequence (DNA): TGTGCCACCAGGGGGACTAGCGTCGGACTGGGGACCCAGTACTTC. It codes for CATRGTSVGLGTQYF.

The rearrangement uses TRBV15 and TRBJ2-7; possibly TRBD2 for D (5 bases). From germline, CDR1 is LNHNV and CDR2 YYDKDF (reference sequence). The CDR3 length is 17 residues. Trimming took off 0 bases at V and 3 bases at J, with 18 bases between the two ends. The CDR3 DNA reads TGTGCCACCAGCAGAGATCCGAGTGGAAATGACTACTACGAGCAGTACTTC. It yields the protein CATSRDPSGNDYYEQYF.

The rearrangement uses TRBV10-3 and TRBJ1-1; D gene unclear. Trimming removed 11 bases at V and 7 bases at J, with 14 bases between. The CDR3 covers 11 residues. The V gene's germline CDR1 is ENHRY and CDR2 SYGVKD. Written as DNA, the CDR3 is TGTGCCTCGTCTCGGGATTTTGAAGCTTTCTTT. Translated: CASSRDFEAFF.

The chain carries TRBV7-9 and TRBJ2-1, with 9 nucleotides matching TRBD2. The germline gives CDR1 SEHNR, CDR2 FQNEAQ (reference sequence). The CDR3 spans 14 residues. After removal of 5 bases from V and 8 bases from J, the junction contained 7 bases not matched to a gene. The CDR3, as DNA: TGTGCCAGCAGCCTCCCTAGCGGGATCGATGAGCAGTTCTTC. Amino acids: CASSLPSGIDEQFF.

This chain joins TRBV2 and TRBJ1-1; no reliable D call. The CDR3 spans 13 residues. Germline assignment: CDR1 SNHLY and CDR2 FYNNEI. V lost 6 bases and J 0 bases, leaving 8 bases between the germline ends. The CDR3 spells CASRNSLNTEAFF. Written as DNA, the CDR3 is TGTGCCAGCAGGAACAGTCTGAACACTGAAGCTTTCTTT.

The CDR3 here is CASSSKGLDQETQYF. The CDR3 region has the DNA TGCGCCAGCAGCTCAAAGGGACTAGACCAAGAGACCCAGTACTTC. This chain connects TRBV5-1 to TRBJ2-5; 8 nucleotides agree with TRBD2. With 3 bases clipped from V and 0 bases from J, the junction kept 4 bases outside the gene matches. The CDR3 sequence is 15 residues long. CDR1 and CDR2 (germline): SGHRS, YFSETQ.

This chain links TRBV19 with TRBJ1-5, with 7 nucleotides matching TRBD1. Germline CDR1 LNHDA, CDR2 SQIVND (reference sequence). Losses at the gene ends were 2 bases for V and 5 bases for J; bases not matched to a gene: 3. This CDR3 region has 14 residues. CDR3 nucleotides: TGTGCCAGTAGTATAACAGGGGTCGATCAGCCCCAGCATTTT. Translating it yields CASSITGVDQPQHF.

The chain is built from TRBV28 and TRBJ1-5; 8 bases are a match to TRBD1. Germline V CDR1 and CDR2: MDHEN, SYDVKM. The CDR3 is 17 residues long. The junction had 8 bases not matched to a gene; V was cut back by 3 bases and J by 1 base. The CDR3 nucleotides read TGTGCCAGCAGTTTTTACAACAGGGGGATCAGCAATCAGCCCCAGCATTTT. It specifies CASSFYNRGISNQPQHF.

The chain couples TRBV11-2 to TRBJ2-7; 7 nucleotides line up with TRBD2. Looked up from germline, CDR1 is SGHAT and CDR2 is FQNNGV. The CDR3 sequence is 15 residues long. V was clipped by 5 bases and J by 1 base; unmatched bases: 8. The CDR3 sequence: CASSSRRERSYEQYF. The CDR3 DNA reads as TGTGCCAGCAGCAGTCGGCGGGAGAGGTCCTACGAGCAGTACTTC.

The rearrangement joins TRBV4-3 to TRBJ2-3; TRBD1 might be the D (5 bases). The CDR3 is 15 residues long. Germline V gene data show CDR1 as LGHNA and CDR2 as YSLEER. Trimming cost V 4 bases and J 2 bases, with 13 bases left between them. CDR3 coding DNA: TGCGCCAGCAGCCCCTTAGGGGCGGACACAGATACGCAGTATTTT. It codes for CASSPLGADTDTQYF.